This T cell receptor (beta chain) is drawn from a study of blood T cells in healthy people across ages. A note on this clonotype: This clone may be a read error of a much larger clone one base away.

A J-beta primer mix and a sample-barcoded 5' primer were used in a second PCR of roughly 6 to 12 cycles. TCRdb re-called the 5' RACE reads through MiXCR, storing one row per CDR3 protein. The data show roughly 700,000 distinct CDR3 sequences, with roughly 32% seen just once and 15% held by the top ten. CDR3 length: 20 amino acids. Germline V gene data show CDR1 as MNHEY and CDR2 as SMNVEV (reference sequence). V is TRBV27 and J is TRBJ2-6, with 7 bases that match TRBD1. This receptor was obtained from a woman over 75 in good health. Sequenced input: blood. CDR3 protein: CASRLSRGGRVYSGANVLTF. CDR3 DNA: TGTGCCAGCAGGTTATCGAGAGGGGGCAGGGTATATTCTGGGGCCAACGTCCTGACTTTC. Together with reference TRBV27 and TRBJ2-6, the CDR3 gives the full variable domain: EAQVTQNPRYLITVTGKKLTVTCSQNMNHEYMSWYRQDPGLGLRQIYYSMNVEVTDKGDVPEGYKVSRKEKRNFPLILESPSPNQTSLYFCASRLSRGGRVYSGANVLTFGAGSRLTVL.